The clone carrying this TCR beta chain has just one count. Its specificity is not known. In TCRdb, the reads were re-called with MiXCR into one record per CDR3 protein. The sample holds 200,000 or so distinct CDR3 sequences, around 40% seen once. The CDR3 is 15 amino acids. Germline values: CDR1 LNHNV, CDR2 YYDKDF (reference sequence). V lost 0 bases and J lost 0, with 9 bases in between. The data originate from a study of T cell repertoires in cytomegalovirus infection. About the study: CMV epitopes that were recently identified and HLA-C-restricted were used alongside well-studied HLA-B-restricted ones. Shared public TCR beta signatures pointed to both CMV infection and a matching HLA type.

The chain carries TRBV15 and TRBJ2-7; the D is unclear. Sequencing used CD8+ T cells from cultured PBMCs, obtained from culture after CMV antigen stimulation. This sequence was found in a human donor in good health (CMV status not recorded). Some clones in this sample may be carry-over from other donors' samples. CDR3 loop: CATSRDLTPSYEQYF. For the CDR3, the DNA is TGTGCCACCAGCAGAGATCTGACCCCCTCCTACGAGCAGTACTTC.